Listed here are 30 T cell receptor beta chains from one sample, sequenced in a study of CD8 T cells in Susac syndrome. Random hexamers served to reverse transcribe about 0.45 to 1 ug RNA. TCRdb re-called the immunoSEQ multiplex PCR reads with MiXCR, one entry per CDR3 protein. The repertoire holds some 200,000 distinct CDR3 sequences, with roughly 90% as singletons. Source material: CD8+ T cells from PBMCs. These receptors were taken from a human donor with multiple sclerosis.

This sequence joins TRBV3-1 and TRBJ2-3; the match to TRBD2 covers 7 bases. CDR1 and CDR2 from the germline V gene are LGHDT and YNNKEL (reference sequence). Trimming took 4 bases from V and 1 from J; bases not matched to a gene: 14. The CDR3 contains 18 residues. The CDR3 sequence is CASSLSVWAGERTDTQYF. The CDR3 nucleotides are TGTGCCAGCAGCCTCTCAGTCTGGGCGGGGGAGCGCACAGATACGCAGTATTTT.

The J gene is TRBJ1-4, the V gene TRBV7-8; no clear D gene. CDR3 length: 15 amino acids. CDR1 is SGHVS, CDR2 FQNEAQ, per germline. V lost 5 bases and J 7 bases, leaving 17 bases between the germline ends. The CDR3 reads CASSTRALSSEKLFF. The CDR3 DNA reads as TGTGCCAGCAGCACCCGGGCCCTTTCCAGTGAAAAACTGTTTTTT.

V gene TRBV5-6 combines with J gene TRBJ2-2; D ambiguous. Deletions cut 4 bases from V and 8 bases from J, with 12 bases between. Germline assignment: CDR1 SGHDT and CDR2 YYEEEE. The CDR3 covers 13 residues. The CDR3 protein is CASSPWPPGELFF. The CDR3 region has the DNA TGTGCCAGCAGCCCTTGGCCCCCGGGGGAGCTGTTTTTT.

The chain carries TRBV30 and TRBJ2-2; 8 nucleotides agree with TRBD2. Germline CDR1 reads GTSNPN; CDR2 reads SVGIG (reference sequence). This CDR3 is 14 amino acids long. After removal of 4 bases from V and 6 bases from J, the junction contained 7 bases not matched to a gene. In nucleotides, the CDR3 is TGTGCCTGGACGGGGGGGCCGCCAGCCGGGGAGCTGTTTTTT. Translated: CAWTGGPPAGELFF.

J is TRBJ2-1 and V is TRBV9, with 8 positions matching TRBD2. CDR1 is SGDLS and CDR2 is YYNGEE in the germline V gene. V lost 0 bases to trimming and J lost 2 bases; unmatched junction nucleotides: 7. This CDR3 has 17 amino acids. The CDR3 region has the DNA TGTGCCAGCAGCGTAGGGGCCCGGGAGGGCGCCTACAATGAGCAGTTCTTC. This translates into CASSVGAREGAYNEQFF.

The rearrangement links TRBV9 to TRBJ2-5, with a tentative D call TRBD2 (7 bases). CDR3 length: 15 amino acids. V lost 4 bases and J 5 bases, leaving 18 bases between the germline ends. Germline assignment: CDR1 SGDLS and CDR2 YYNGEE. The DNA of the CDR3 is TGTGCCAGCAGCCCCCCGGGCGGGGGCGGGGAGACCCAGTACTTC. It codes for CASSPPGGGGETQYF.

The chain links TRBV10-2 to TRBJ2-5; 8 nucleotides line up with TRBD2. Trimming at V came to 0 bases and at J to 5 bases, leaving 11 bases not matched to a gene. Germline values: CDR1 WSHSY, CDR2 SAAADI. The CDR3 is made up of 17 amino acids. CDR3 nucleotide sequence: TGCGCCAGCAGTGAGTCGCGAGCGGGAGTAGCGTGGGAGACCCAGTACTTC. It specifies CASSESRAGVAWETQYF.

V is TRBV4-3 and J is TRBJ2-7, with TRBD2 identical over 7 bases. Germline V lookup: CDR1 LGHNA, CDR2 YSLEER. The V segment lost 2 bases and the J segment 6 bases; nucleotides outside the gene matches: 16. The CDR3 runs 17 residues. CDR3 nucleotides: TGCGCCAGCAGCCAATCCGGGGCTAGCGGACTCCCGGGCGAGCAGTACTTC. Translation: CASSQSGASGLPGEQYF.

V is TRBV7-9 and J is TRBJ2-5; 12 bases align to TRBD2. Per the germline V gene, CDR1 is SEHNR and CDR2 is FQNEAQ (reference sequence). This CDR3 is 17 amino acids long. V shed 5 bases and J 4 bases; nucleotides not matched to a gene: 11. CDR3 in amino acids: CASSKFVTSGSGETQYF. The DNA of the CDR3 is TGTGCCAGCAGCAAATTCGTGACTAGCGGGAGCGGAGAGACCCAGTACTTC.

This sequence joins TRBV11-2 and TRBJ2-5; D is possibly TRBD1 or TRBD2 (6 bases each). Germline assignment: CDR1 SGHAT and CDR2 FQNNGV. The CDR3 loop spans 13 amino acids. V lost 6 bases, J lost 4 bases, and 12 bases lay in between. CDR3: CASRAGGGETQYF. The DNA for the CDR3 is TGTGCCAGCAGGGCAGGAGGGGGAGAGACCCAGTACTTC.

V usage is TRBV7-9 and J usage is TRBJ2-5; possible D gene TRBD1, 6 bases. The CDR3 covers 15 residues. V lost 4 bases to trimming and J lost 1 base, with 13 bases between them. In germline, CDR1 is SEHNR, CDR2 FQNEAQ (reference sequence). In nucleotides, the CDR3 is TGTGCCAGCAGCTCGACCCGGACAGCCCAAGAGACCCAGTACTTC. Translating it yields CASSSTRTAQETQYF.

V and J are TRBV24-1 and TRBJ2-1, with 9 bases fitting TRBD2. The germline V gene has CDR1 KGHDR and CDR2 SFDVKD. The V segment lost 1 base and the J segment 4 bases; nucleotides outside the gene matches: 4. The CDR3 spans 16 residues. The chain's CDR3 is CATSDFASGEYNEQFF. The CDR3 DNA follows: TGTGCCACCAGTGATTTTGCTAGCGGGGAATACAATGAGCAGTTCTTC.

The CDR3 region has the DNA TGTGCCAGCATTAGCACAAGGTCCTACAATGAGCAGTTCTTC. It specifies CASISTRSYNEQFF. The V gene is TRBV7-9, the J gene TRBJ2-1; D gene ambiguous. This CDR3 has 14 residues. Germline V gene data show CDR1 as SEHNR and CDR2 as FQNEAQ (reference sequence). V lost 7 bases, J lost 1 base, and 11 bases lay in between.

The chain is built from TRBV6-5 and TRBJ2-7; D unresolved. Germline CDR1 and CDR2: MNHEY and SVGAGI. V lost 1 base and J 2 bases, leaving 18 bases between the germline ends. The CDR3 consists of 17 residues. The CDR3 DNA reads as TGTGCCAGCAGTTACTTACGCGGACCGACGGCACCCTACGAGCAGTACTTC. It codes for CASSYLRGPTAPYEQYF.

This chain uses TRBV5-4 with TRBJ1-2; 9 nucleotides line up with TRBD1. Germline-derived CDR1 and CDR2 are SGHNT and YYREEE (reference sequence). The CDR3 sequence is 14 residues long. Trimming took 5 bases from V and 8 from J; bases not matched to a gene: 10. The CDR3 bases are TGTGCCAGCAGACCCACAGGGGGCGCCGACGGCTACACCTTC. Its protein product is CASRPTGGADGYTF.

V is TRBV27 and J is TRBJ2-2; possible D gene TRBD1, 8 bases. The ends were cut back, 8 bases at V and 5 bases at J, with 15 bases in the middle. The CDR3 is 14 amino acids. CDR1 is MNHEY, CDR2 SMNVEV, per germline (reference sequence). CDR3 in DNA: TGTGCCAGCTCGGACAGGGAGGGGACCGGGGAGCTGTTTTTT. Amino acids: CASSDREGTGELFF.

This clonotype was seen once. The chain links TRBV6-5 to TRBJ2-7; perhaps TRBD1 as D (5 bases). Trimming stripped 4 bases from V and 4 bases from J, with 8 bases between. CDR1 and CDR2 from the germline V gene are MNHEY and SVGAGI. This CDR3 comprises 12 residues. The CDR3 spells CASSSGNYEQYF. CDR3 DNA sequence: TGTGCCAGCAGTTCAGGGAATTACGAGCAGTACTTC.

The chain couples TRBV5-1 to TRBJ1-1; D gene ambiguous. Per germline, CDR1 SGHRS and CDR2 YFSETQ. CDR3 length: 13 amino acids. V lost 3 bases, J lost 4 bases, and 10 bases lay in between. CDR3 nucleotides: TGCGCCAGCAGCTCCGCCGTGGGCACTGAAGCTTTCTTT. It codes for CASSSAVGTEAFF.

DNA for the CDR3: TGTGCCAGCAGTTACGGCAGGGGACCCTACAATGAGCAGTTCTTC. As protein: CASSYGRGPYNEQFF. The genes are TRBV6-5 and TRBJ2-1, with a tentative D call TRBD1 (6 bases). Germline lookup yields CDR1 MNHEY and CDR2 SVGAGI. V was clipped by 2 bases and J by 2 bases, with 10 bases between them. CDR3 size: 15 residues.

The chain couples TRBV6-5 to TRBJ2-1, with a tentative D call TRBD1 (5 bases). There are 13 residues in the CDR3. Trimming shortened V by 6 bases and J by 8 bases, and 14 bases separated the two germline ends. CDR1 and CDR2 from the germline V gene are MNHEY and SVGAGI. CDR3 region: CASSSTGPYEQFF. In nucleotides, the CDR3 is TGTGCCAGCAGCTCTACAGGCCCCTATGAGCAGTTCTTC.

This chain joins TRBV6-5 and TRBJ1-1, with a weak D call TRBD1 (6 bases). V was trimmed by 5 bases and J by 4 bases, leaving 14 bases between them. The CDR3 spans 14 residues. Germline V gene data show CDR1 as MNHEY and CDR2 as SVGAGI. The CDR3 is CASSQLGGGTEAFF. CDR3 bases: TGTGCCAGCAGTCAGTTAGGGGGTGGCACTGAAGCTTTCTTT.

V usage is TRBV12-3 or TRBV12-4 and J usage is TRBJ1-2; D may be TRBD1 (6 bases). CDR3 length: 14 residues. V was trimmed by 8 bases and J by 4 bases, leaving 17 bases between them. CDR3 sequence (DNA): TGTGCCAGCGGGATTTCGGCCAGGGGCTATGGCTACACCTTC. Translating it yields CASGISARGYGYTF.

V and J are TRBV27 and TRBJ2-6, with a possible D match to TRBD2 (6 bases). Germline CDR1 is MNHEY and CDR2 is SMNVEV (reference sequence). The CDR3 contains 15 residues. V gave up 6 bases and J gave up 1 base, with 10 bases separating them. CDR3 region: CASRGGFSGANVLTF. The CDR3, as DNA: TGTGCCAGCAGGGGGGGTTTTTCTGGGGCCAACGTCCTGACTTTC.

The chain uses TRBV6-1 and TRBJ2-7, with TRBD2 matching over 14 bases. Germline CDR1 MNHNS, CDR2 SASEGT. This CDR3 comprises 16 residues. V lost 5 bases, J lost 5 bases, and 8 bases stayed unmatched. CDR3 residues: CASSPLGLAGVDEQYF. The CDR3 bases are TGTGCCAGCAGTCCCCTGGGACTAGCGGGAGTCGACGAGCAGTACTTC.

V gene TRBV5-6 combines with J gene TRBJ2-7; no reliable D call. Trimming removed 4 bases from V and 1 base from J, with 12 bases in between. The CDR3 consists of 14 residues. Per the germline V gene, CDR1 is SGHDT and CDR2 is YYEEEE. This chain's CDR3 is CASSVGYGSYEQYF. The CDR3 region has the DNA TGTGCCAGCAGCGTCGGGTACGGTTCCTACGAGCAGTACTTC.

This clonotype was found once. This chain uses TRBV10-3 with TRBJ1-5, with 8 bases fitting TRBD1. Trimming cost V 11 bases and J 7 bases; bases outside gene matches: 22. The germline V gene has CDR1 ENHRY and CDR2 SYGVKD. The CDR3 consists of 17 residues. The chain's CDR3 is CAVSEGSGGVGEQPQHF. DNA for the CDR3: TGTGCCGTCTCCGAAGGGTCAGGGGGCGTGGGGGAGCAGCCCCAGCATTTT.

The rearrangement joins TRBV5-4 to TRBJ2-7, with 8 positions matching TRBD1. V shed 2 bases, J shed 4 bases, and the junction held 5 bases outside the gene matches. CDR3 length equals 14 residues. Germline V gives CDR1 SGHNT, CDR2 YYREEE (reference sequence). The CDR3 protein is CASSFRGRIYEQYF. The CDR3 region has the DNA TGTGCCAGCAGCTTCAGGGGGCGCATATACGAGCAGTACTTC.

The chain employs TRBV28 and TRBJ1-1; D is ambiguous. V was pared by 1 base and J by 5 bases, with 11 bases between. CDR1 MDHEN and CDR2 SYDVKM come from the germline V gene. The CDR3 has 14 residues. This CDR3 reads CASSLSGIGTEAFF. Here the CDR3 DNA reads TGTGCCAGCAGTTTATCGGGGATTGGTACTGAAGCTTTCTTT. Variable domain in full (rest from reference TRBV28 and TRBJ1-1): DVKVTQSSRYLVKRTGEKVFLECVQDMDHENMFWYRQDPGLGLRLIYFSYDVKMKEKGDIPEGYSVSREKKERFSLILESASTNQTSMYLCASSLSGIGTEAFFGQGTRLTVV.

This clonotype was counted a few times. V gene TRBV5-6 combines with J gene TRBJ2-7, with TRBD1 identical over 9 bases. Trimming at V came to 2 bases and at J to 5 bases, leaving 5 bases not matched to a gene. This CDR3 comprises 14 residues. CDR1 and CDR2 from the germline V gene are SGHDT and YYEEEE. CDR3 DNA: TGTGCCAGCAGCTTTACCGGGACAGGGCACGAGCAGTACTTC. It yields the protein CASSFTGTGHEQYF.

The chain has TRBV19 and TRBJ1-5, with D maybe TRBD1 (5 bases). The germline V gene encodes CDR1 LNHDA and CDR2 SQIVND (reference sequence). V gave up 7 bases and J gave up 2 bases, with 12 bases separating them. The CDR3 is 14 amino acids. The CDR3 nucleotides are TGTGCCAGTACCCAATGGGGGGGCAATCAGCCCCAGCATTTT. This translates into CASTQWGGNQPQHF.